This T cell receptor (beta chain) was recorded in a study of T-cell memory formation after mild COVID-19. From germline, CDR1 is SGHRS and CDR2 YFSETQ. This CDR3 comprises 16 residues. Trimming took off 0 bases at V and 7 bases at J, with 17 bases between the two ends. 5'RACE primed from the constant segment yielded TCR alpha and TCR beta cDNA libraries bearing sample barcodes and UMIs. TCRdb passed the 5' RACE reads through MiXCR, listing each CDR3 protein once. The sample lists about 470,000 distinct CDR3 sequences; 15% to 20% were seen once. Points from the study as a whole: Clones that contracted from day 15 to 85 were balanced CD4/CD8, while later expanders leaned CD4+. Some clones that responded turned up in pre-infection memory, which suggests that cross-reactive memory joined in. CD4+ contracting clones were found mainly in CM and EM, and CD8+ ones in EMRA.

This clonotype was observed a handful of times. What it binds is not known. Sequences were obtained from PBMCs or a T cell subset sorted from them (not recorded which). The source of this sequence is an adult woman who had mild COVID-19 (a few samples of this study predate the infection). Cell type and time point are not known. The gene calls are TRBV5-1 and TRBJ1-5; perhaps TRBD1 as D (6 bases). CDR3 sequence reads: CASSLEGGQGSQPQHF. Written as DNA, the CDR3 is TGCGCCAGCAGCTTGGAAGGAGGGCAGGGGAGCCAGCCCCAGCATTTT.